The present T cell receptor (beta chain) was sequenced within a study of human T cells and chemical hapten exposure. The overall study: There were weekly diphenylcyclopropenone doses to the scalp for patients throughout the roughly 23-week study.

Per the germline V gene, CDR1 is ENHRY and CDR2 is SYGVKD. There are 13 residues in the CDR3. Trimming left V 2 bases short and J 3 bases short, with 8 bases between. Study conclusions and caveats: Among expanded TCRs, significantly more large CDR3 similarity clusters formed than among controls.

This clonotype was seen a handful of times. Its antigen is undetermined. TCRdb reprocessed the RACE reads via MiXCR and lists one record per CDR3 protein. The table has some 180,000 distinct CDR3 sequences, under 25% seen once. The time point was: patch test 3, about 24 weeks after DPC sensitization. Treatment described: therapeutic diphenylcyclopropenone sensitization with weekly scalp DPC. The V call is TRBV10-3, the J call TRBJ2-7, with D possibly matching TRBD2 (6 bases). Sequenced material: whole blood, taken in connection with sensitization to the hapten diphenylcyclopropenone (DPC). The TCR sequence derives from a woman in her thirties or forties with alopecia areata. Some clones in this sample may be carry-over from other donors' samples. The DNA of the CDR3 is TGTGCCATCAGTGAGGCGGGGATCTACGAGCAGTACTTC. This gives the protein CAISEAGIYEQYF.